What follows are 28 T cell receptor beta chains derived from one specimen sequenced in a study of regulatory dendritic cells for organ transplantation. Profiled with immunoSEQ multiplex PCR; TCRdb holds only in-frame clones, not every one. Of roughly 27,000 clones in the sample, 75% to 80% were seen once. Sequencing input: memory CD4+ T cells from blood. This sample's subset: CD45RO+ memory T cells. The receptor set was obtained from a human donor in good health.

V is TRBV7-3 and J is TRBJ2-7; weak D call: TRBD2 (6 bases). Trimming pared 6 bases from V and 3 bases from J, leaving 18 bases between. The CDR3 consists of 15 residues. CDR1 is SGHTA and CDR2 is FQGTGA in the germline V gene. The CDR3 coding sequence is TGTGCCAGCAGGATCTCTGGGGGAGGCGTCTACGAGCAGTACTTC. Its translation: CASRISGGGVYEQYF.

The chain carries TRBV4-3 and TRBJ2-1; D possibly corresponds to TRBD2 (7 bases). V was cut by 1 base and J by 4 bases, with 14 bases left in between. Per germline, CDR1 LGHNA and CDR2 YSLEER. The CDR3 covers 16 residues. The CDR3 reads CASSQVWGGQYNEQFF. The CDR3 bases are TGCGCCAGCAGCCAAGTATGGGGGGGGCAGTACAATGAGCAGTTCTTC.

The chain uses TRBV9 and TRBJ2-1; 11 positions match TRBD2. With 2 bases clipped from V and 6 bases from J, the junction kept 7 bases outside the gene matches. The CDR3 runs 16 residues. Per germline, CDR1 SGDLS and CDR2 YYNGEE. The CDR3 DNA follows: TGTGCCAGCAGCGTCTATAGCGGGAGGGGCTCCAATGAGCAGTTCTTC. This translates into CASSVYSGRGSNEQFF.

J is TRBJ1-2 and V is TRBV19; D perhaps matches TRBD1 (5 bases). Trimming removed 5 bases from V and 5 bases from J, with 15 bases in between. This CDR3 has 14 amino acids. CDR1 is LNHDA, CDR2 SQIVND, per germline (reference sequence). Here the CDR3 reads CASSSSVEGYGYTF. The CDR3 DNA is TGTGCCAGTAGTTCCTCGGTGGAGGGGTATGGCTACACCTTC.

J is TRBJ2-3 and V is TRBV5-1, with 7 bases fitting TRBD2. Germline V CDR1 and CDR2: SGHRS, YFSETQ. CDR3 size: 14 residues. J lost 5 bases, V lost 2 bases, and 5 bases had no gene match. The CDR3 is CASSLGGRIDTQYF. The CDR3 bases are TGCGCCAGCAGCTTAGGCGGGAGAATAGATACGCAGTATTTT.

V usage is TRBV30 and J usage is TRBJ2-2; no clear D. The CDR3 is made up of 14 amino acids. The germline V gene encodes CDR1 GTSNPN and CDR2 SVGIG (reference sequence). V lost 1 base and J lost 0, with 6 bases in between. This CDR3 reads CAWSGVTNTGELFF. The CDR3 DNA is TGTGCCTGGAGTGGGGTGACGAACACCGGGGAGCTGTTTTTT.

This clone was detected only a few times. The rearrangement links TRBV4-1 to TRBJ1-2, with D possibly being TRBD1 (5 bases). Between the trimmed V and J ends, which lost 1 base and 4 bases, there was a span of 10 bases. Germline values: CDR1 MGHRA, CDR2 YSYEKL. CDR3 size: 14 residues. CDR3 residues: CASSQVGQGYGYTF. The CDR3, as DNA: TGCGCCAGCAGCCAAGTGGGGCAGGGCTATGGCTACACCTTC.

V gene TRBV2 combines with J gene TRBJ2-6, with TRBD2 matching 7 bases. The CDR3 length is 16 residues. Germline V gene data show CDR1 as SNHLY and CDR2 as FYNNEI. Trimming cost V 9 bases and J 1 base; bases outside gene matches: 9. CDR3 in DNA: TGTGCCAGTGTTCGGGAGGCCCAGTCTGGGGCCAACGTCCTGACTTTC. It encodes CASVREAQSGANVLTF.

The V gene is TRBV7-3, the J gene TRBJ2-3; D uncertain. The germline V and J ends were trimmed by 5 bases and 1 base, with 13 bases remaining between them. The germline gives CDR1 SGHTA, CDR2 FQGTGA. The CDR3 is 15 amino acids. CDR3 amino acids: CASSKYDVGTDTQYF. The CDR3, as DNA: TGTGCCAGCAGCAAATACGACGTGGGCACAGATACGCAGTATTTT.

The chain uses TRBV6-5 and TRBJ2-7; TRBD1 matches 7 bases. The CDR3 loop spans 13 amino acids. The V gene end was trimmed by 8 bases and the J gene end by 4 bases; junction bases not matched to a gene: 8. Germline loops: CDR1 MNHEY, CDR2 SVGAGI. In DNA form, the CDR3 reads TGTGCCAGCCCAGCGAGGGGGCAGTACGAGCAGTACTTC. It codes for CASPARGQYEQYF.

The sample holds one count of this clone. The chain recombines TRBV7-9 with TRBJ1-4, with 8 bases matching TRBD1. This CDR3 has 15 amino acids. Germline lookup yields CDR1 SEHNR and CDR2 FQNEAQ (reference sequence). The V and J ends lost 5 bases and 8 bases, in that order; junction bases with no gene match: 10. The CDR3 region has the DNA TGTGCCAGCAGCCAGAATACAGGGGGAAACGAAAAACTGTTTTTT. It encodes CASSQNTGGNEKLFF.

This chain links TRBV29-1 with TRBJ1-1; D is ambiguous. Germline-derived CDR1 and CDR2 are SQVTM and ANQGSEA. The CDR3 totals 12 residues. V was cut by 5 bases and J by 5 bases, with 12 bases left in between. CDR3 sequence (DNA): TGCAGCGTTTCGGACGTAATGACTGAAGCTTTCTTT. This encodes CSVSDVMTEAFF.

This clone was picked up a small number of times. The rearrangement joins TRBV2 to TRBJ2-1, with TRBD2 identical over 9 bases. Germline assignment: CDR1 SNHLY and CDR2 FYNNEI. V dropped 4 bases and J dropped 3; count of bases not matched to a gene: 1. This CDR3 contains 14 residues. In DNA, the CDR3 is TGTGCCAGCAGTGCTAGCGGGATCTACAATGAGCAGTTCTTC. Protein sequence: CASSASGIYNEQFF. The whole variable domain, filled in from reference TRBV2 and TRBJ2-1, reads EPEVTQTPSHQVTQMGQEVILRCVPISNHLYFYWYRQILGQKVEFLVSFYNNEISEKSEIFDDQFSVERPDGSNFTLKIRSTKLEDSAMYFCASSASGIYNEQFFGPGTRLTVL.

The chain recombines TRBV21-1 with TRBJ1-1; the table calls TRBD1, which could not be checked here. TRBV21-1 is assigned pseudogene status. This CDR3 contains 18 residues. This chain's CDR3 is CASSVWRQGLEMNTEAFF. CDR3 sequence (DNA): TGTGCCAGCAGCGTCTGGCGGCAGGGCCTAGAAATGAACACTGAAGCTTTCTTT.

Comments on this clone: One end of the junction does not line up with germline, which may come from a read error. CDR3: CASSLLTNFDRDF. CDR3 DNA sequence: TGCGCCAGCAGCCTACTCACGAACTTTGATCGGGACTTC. The rearrangement uses TRBV23-1 and TRBJ2-7; D is unresolved. TRBV23-1 is classed as an ORF, of uncertain function. The CDR3 has 13 amino acids.

V and J are TRBV28 and TRBJ1-2; TRBD1 aligns across 9 bases. J gave up 8 bases and V 6 bases, and 13 bases lay outside the gene matches. The germline gives CDR1 MDHEN, CDR2 SYDVKM. The CDR3 is 15 residues long. CDR3 in amino acids: CASRQGGGTGRGYTF. CDR3 coding DNA: TGTGCCAGCAGGCAGGGGGGAGGGACAGGGAGAGGCTACACCTTC.

This clone has just a few counts. The chain links TRBV7-2 to TRBJ2-7, with D perhaps matching TRBD2 (5 bases). Trimming took off 3 bases at V and 8 bases at J, with 14 bases between the two ends. This CDR3 is built from 13 residues. Germline V gives CDR1 SGHTA, CDR2 FQGNSA. This CDR3 is CASSFNMREQQYF. DNA of the CDR3: TGTGCCAGCAGCTTCAATATGAGGGAACAGCAGTACTTC.

This clone was found once. V usage is TRBV28 and J usage is TRBJ2-7; D is unresolved. The germline V gene has CDR1 MDHEN and CDR2 SYDVKM. The V and J ends lost 5 bases and 6 bases respectively, with 17 bases between them. The CDR3 loop spans 14 amino acids. The CDR3 nucleotides read TGTGCCAGCAGTCCACTTGGACCCATGGTCGAGCAGTACTTC. It translates to CASSPLGPMVEQYF.

J is TRBJ2-5 and V is TRBV5-1, with D hard to call. This CDR3 region has 12 residues. The germline V gene has CDR1 SGHRS and CDR2 YFSETQ. The V gene lost 7 bases and the J gene lost 0 bases, with 7 bases spanning the gap. CDR3 protein: CASGPYQETQYF. DNA of the CDR3: TGCGCCAGCGGGCCGTACCAAGAGACCCAGTACTTC.

The gene calls are TRBV6-5 and TRBJ1-6, with D possibly being TRBD1 (5 bases). This CDR3 is built from 15 residues. CDR1 is MNHEY, CDR2 SVGAGI, per germline. Trimming stripped 6 bases from V and 8 bases from J, with 17 bases between. For the CDR3, the DNA is TGTGCCAGCAGCACAACCGGGACGGCCGATTCACCCCTCCACTTT. Its protein is CASSTTGTADSPLHF.

This clone has only a few counts. This chain uses TRBV30 with TRBJ1-1; D unclear. The germline gives CDR1 GTSNPN, CDR2 SVGIG (reference sequence). The V and J ends lost 3 bases and 7 bases respectively, with 9 bases between them. The CDR3 length is 11 residues. The CDR3 here is CAWRMRGEAFF. CDR3 coding DNA: TGTGCCTGGAGGATGCGAGGTGAAGCTTTCTTT.

This rearrangement joins TRBV6-5 to TRBJ1-6; 8 bases map to TRBD1. Germline V CDR1 and CDR2: MNHEY, SVGAGI. The CDR3 sequence is 14 residues long. Trimming cost V 2 bases and J 7 bases; bases outside gene matches: 1. This chain's CDR3 is CASSYRQGNSPLHF. DNA for the CDR3: TGTGCCAGCAGTTACAGACAGGGGAATTCACCCCTCCACTTT.

This chain links TRBV28 with TRBJ2-7; D not certain. The CDR3 runs to 15 residues. V was pared by 4 bases and J by 1 base, with 14 bases between. Looked up from germline, CDR1 is MDHEN and CDR2 is SYDVKM. The CDR3 loop is CASSSPHGASYEQYF. The CDR3 DNA is TGTGCCAGCAGTTCCCCCCACGGTGCGTCCTACGAGCAGTACTTC.

This chain links TRBV7-2 with TRBJ2-5; D uncertain. The CDR3 is 15 residues long. V was pared by 1 base and J by 2 bases, with 11 bases between. Germline V CDR1 and CDR2: SGHTA, FQGNSA. DNA of the CDR3: TGTGCCAGCAGCTTAGGGGCACAGTCTCAAGAGACCCAGTACTTC. Protein: CASSLGAQSQETQYF. The complete variable domain, with remaining parts taken from reference TRBV7-2 and TRBJ2-5, reads GAGVSQSPSNKVTEKGKDVELRCDPISGHTALYWYRQSLGQGLEFLIYFQGNSAPDKSGLPSDRFSAERTGGSVSTLTIQRTQQEDSAVYLCASSLGAQSQETQYFGPGTRLLVL.

This chain joins TRBV2 and TRBJ1-5; 7 nucleotides line up with TRBD1. V was clipped by 5 bases and J by 1 base; unmatched bases: 5. Germline V gene data show CDR1 as SNHLY and CDR2 as FYNNEI. The CDR3 is made up of 15 amino acids. The CDR3: CASSRQGPSNQPQHF. CDR3 nucleotide sequence: TGTGCCAGCAGTCGACAGGGACCCAGCAATCAGCCCCAGCATTTT. The full variable domain, its missing parts supplied by reference TRBV2 and TRBJ1-5, is EPEVTQTPSHQVTQMGQEVILRCVPISNHLYFYWYRQILGQKVEFLVSFYNNEISEKSEIFDDQFSVERPDGSNFTLKIRSTKLEDSAMYFCASSRQGPSNQPQHFGDGTRLSIL.

The CDR3 DNA follows: TGTGCCAGCAGCCTCTCCGGCGCCGGGGAGCTGTTTTTT. Protein: CASSLSGAGELFF. The chain recombines TRBV11-3 with TRBJ2-2; D is ambiguous. The CDR3 runs to 13 residues. Deletions cut 5 bases from V and 6 bases from J, with 10 bases between. The germline CDR1 and CDR2 sequences are SGHNT and YENEEA.

This clone showed up just a few times. This sample includes further DNA sequences coding for the same CDR3. The chain joins TRBV15 to TRBJ2-7, with D possibly TRBD2 on 5 matching bases. The germline CDR1 and CDR2 sequences are LNHNV and YYDKDF (reference sequence). There are 13 residues in the CDR3. The V and J ends lost 0 bases and 6 bases respectively, with 9 bases between them. CDR3 in amino acids: CATSRDRGREQYF. CDR3 DNA: TGTGCCACCAGCAGAGACAGAGGGCGCGAGCAGTACTTC.

The chain has TRBV18 and TRBJ2-5; D is uncertain. The CDR3 is 15 residues long. Germline V CDR1 and CDR2: KGHSH, LQKENI. V was trimmed by 0 bases and J by 5 bases, leaving 13 bases between them. For the CDR3, the DNA is TGTGCCAGCTCACCACCCTCAAACCTGGGGGAGACCCAGTACTTC. Its translation: CASSPPSNLGETQYF.